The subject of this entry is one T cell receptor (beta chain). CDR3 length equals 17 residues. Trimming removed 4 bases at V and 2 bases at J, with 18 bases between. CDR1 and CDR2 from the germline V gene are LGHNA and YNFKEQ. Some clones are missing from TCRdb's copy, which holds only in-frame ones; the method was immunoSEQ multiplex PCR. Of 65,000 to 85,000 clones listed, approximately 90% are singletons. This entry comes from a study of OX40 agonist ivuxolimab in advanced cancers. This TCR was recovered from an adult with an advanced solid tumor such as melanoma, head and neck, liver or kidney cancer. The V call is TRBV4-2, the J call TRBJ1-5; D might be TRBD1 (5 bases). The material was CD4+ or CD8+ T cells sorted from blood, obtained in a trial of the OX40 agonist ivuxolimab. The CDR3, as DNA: TGTGCCAGCAGCCTAAACTGGGACTGGGACGGCAATCAGCCCCAGCATTTT. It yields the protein CASSLNWDWDGNQPQHF.